This T cell receptor beta chain was identified in a study of identical twins. General observations from the study: Compared with unrelated sharing, twin-shared out-of-frame alpha sequences had more low-probability sequences. Zero-insertion analyses could be partly confounded by invariant MAIT and iNKT cells.

TCRdb called the 5' RACE reads again in MiXCR, with one record for every CDR3 protein. Of about 790,000 distinct CDR3 sequences in the sample, 15% to 20% were seen once. This clonotype was detected many times. The antigen remains undetermined. V lost 6 bases to trimming and J lost 10 bases, with 13 bases between them. Germline CDR1 is SGHTA and CDR2 is FQGNSA. This CDR3 contains 12 residues. These sequences were also reported in another study, on T cells expressing NK-cell markers.

The clonotype originates from a woman aged 18 to 35 in good health. The chain links TRBV7-2 to TRBJ2-1, with unresolved D. Sample: PBMCs. CDR3 nucleotides: TGTGCCAGCAGTCCAACGAACGGGGAGCAGTTCTTC. Its protein product is CASSPTNGEQFF. The variable domain in full, with the rest retrieved from reference TRBV7-2 and TRBJ2-1, is GAGVSQSPSNKVTEKGKDVELRCDPISGHTALYWYRQSLGQGLEFLIYFQGNSAPDKSGLPSDRFSAERTGGSVSTLTIQRTQQEDSAVYLCASSPTNGEQFFGPGTRLTVL.